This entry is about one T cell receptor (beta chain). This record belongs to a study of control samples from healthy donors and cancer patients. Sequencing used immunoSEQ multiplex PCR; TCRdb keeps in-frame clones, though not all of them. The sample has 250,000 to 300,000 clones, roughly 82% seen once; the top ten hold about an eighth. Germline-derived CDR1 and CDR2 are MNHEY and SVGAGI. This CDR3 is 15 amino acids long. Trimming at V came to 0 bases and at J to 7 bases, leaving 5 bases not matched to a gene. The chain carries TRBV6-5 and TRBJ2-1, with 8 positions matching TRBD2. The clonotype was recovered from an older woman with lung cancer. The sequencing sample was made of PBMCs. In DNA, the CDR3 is TGTGCCAGCAGTTACTCTAGCGGGGCACATAATGAGCAGTTCTTC. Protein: CASSYSSGAHNEQFF.